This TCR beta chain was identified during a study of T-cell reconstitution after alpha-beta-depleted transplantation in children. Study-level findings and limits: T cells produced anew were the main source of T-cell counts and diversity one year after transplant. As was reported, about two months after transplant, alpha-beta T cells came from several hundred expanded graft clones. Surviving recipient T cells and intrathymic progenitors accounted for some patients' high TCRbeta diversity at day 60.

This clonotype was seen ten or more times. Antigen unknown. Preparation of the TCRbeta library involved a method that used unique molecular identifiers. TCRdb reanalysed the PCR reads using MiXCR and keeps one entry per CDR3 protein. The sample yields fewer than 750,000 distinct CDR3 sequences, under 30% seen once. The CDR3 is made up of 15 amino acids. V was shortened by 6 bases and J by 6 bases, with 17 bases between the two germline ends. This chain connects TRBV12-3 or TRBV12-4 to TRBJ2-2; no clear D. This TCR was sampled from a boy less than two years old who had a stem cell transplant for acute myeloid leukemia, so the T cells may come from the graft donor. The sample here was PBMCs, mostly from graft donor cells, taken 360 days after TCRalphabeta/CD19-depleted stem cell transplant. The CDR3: CASRPLTTRAGELFF. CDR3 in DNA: TGTGCCAGCAGACCACTAACAACCCGGGCCGGGGAGCTGTTTTTT.